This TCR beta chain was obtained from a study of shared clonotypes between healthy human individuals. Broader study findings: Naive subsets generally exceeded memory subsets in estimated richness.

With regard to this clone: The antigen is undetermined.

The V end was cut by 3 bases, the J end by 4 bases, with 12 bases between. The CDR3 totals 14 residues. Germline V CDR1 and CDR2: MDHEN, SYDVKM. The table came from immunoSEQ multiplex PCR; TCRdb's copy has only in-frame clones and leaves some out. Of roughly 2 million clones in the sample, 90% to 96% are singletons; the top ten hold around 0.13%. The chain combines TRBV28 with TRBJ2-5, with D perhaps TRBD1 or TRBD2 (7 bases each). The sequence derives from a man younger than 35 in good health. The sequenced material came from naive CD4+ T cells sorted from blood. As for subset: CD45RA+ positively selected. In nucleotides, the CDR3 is TGTGCCAGCAGTTTTGCAGGGGGGGGAGAGACCCAGTACTTC. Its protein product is CASSFAGGGETQYF.